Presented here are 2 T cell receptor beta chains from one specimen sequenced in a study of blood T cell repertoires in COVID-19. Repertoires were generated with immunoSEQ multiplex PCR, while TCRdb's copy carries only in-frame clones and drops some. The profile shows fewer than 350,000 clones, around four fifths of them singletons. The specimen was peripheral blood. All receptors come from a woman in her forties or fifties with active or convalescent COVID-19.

Written as DNA, the CDR3 is TGCGCCAGCCGAGGGGACAGCTTTCTCTATGGCTACACCTTC. This translates into CASRGDSFLYGYTF. The chain recombines TRBV5-1 with TRBJ1-2, with TRBD1 matching over 7 bases. From germline, CDR1 is SGHRS and CDR2 YFSETQ. This CDR3 is built from 14 residues. The V and J ends lost 7 bases and 4 bases, in that order; junction bases with no gene match: 10.

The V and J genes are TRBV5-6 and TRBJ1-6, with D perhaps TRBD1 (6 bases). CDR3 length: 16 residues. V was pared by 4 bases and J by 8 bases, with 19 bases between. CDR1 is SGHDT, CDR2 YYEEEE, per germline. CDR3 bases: TGTGCCAGCAGCCGCCCCGCTGGGGGCTTTGATTCACCCCTCCACTTT. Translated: CASSRPAGGFDSPLHF.